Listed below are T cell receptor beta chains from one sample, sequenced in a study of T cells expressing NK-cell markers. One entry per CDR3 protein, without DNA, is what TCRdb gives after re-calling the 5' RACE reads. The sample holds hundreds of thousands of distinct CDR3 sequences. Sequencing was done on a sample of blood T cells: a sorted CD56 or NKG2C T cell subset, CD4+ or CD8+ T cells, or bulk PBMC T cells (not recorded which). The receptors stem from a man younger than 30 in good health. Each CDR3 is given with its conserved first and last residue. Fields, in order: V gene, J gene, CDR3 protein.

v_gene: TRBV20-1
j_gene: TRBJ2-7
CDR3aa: CSALRARPAEQYF

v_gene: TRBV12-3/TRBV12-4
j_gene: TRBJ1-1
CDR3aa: CASSLRELTEAFF

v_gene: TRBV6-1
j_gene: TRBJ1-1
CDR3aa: CASRIPGTDPLNTEAFF

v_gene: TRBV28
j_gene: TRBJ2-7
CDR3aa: CASRPARTGNHEQYF

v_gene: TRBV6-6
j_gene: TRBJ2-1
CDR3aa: CASSRRVGREQFF

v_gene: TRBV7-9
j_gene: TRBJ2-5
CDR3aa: CASSFTGAWETQYF

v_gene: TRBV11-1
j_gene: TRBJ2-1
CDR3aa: CASSLGDQMGEPTPNEQFF

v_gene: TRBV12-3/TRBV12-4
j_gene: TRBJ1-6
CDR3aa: CASSFGWTGLEGSPLHF

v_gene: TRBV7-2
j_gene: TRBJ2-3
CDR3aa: CASGISGRGPDTQYF

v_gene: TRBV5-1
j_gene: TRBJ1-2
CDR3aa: CASHFQTGNDGYTF

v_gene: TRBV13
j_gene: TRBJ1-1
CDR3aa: CASTDQGYTEAFF

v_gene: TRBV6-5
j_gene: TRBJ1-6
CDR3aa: CASSYGQGAGSPLHF

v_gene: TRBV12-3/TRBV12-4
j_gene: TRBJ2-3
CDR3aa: CASSPRGISLTDTQYF

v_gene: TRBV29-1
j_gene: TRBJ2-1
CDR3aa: CSVEDYQREGWDEQFF

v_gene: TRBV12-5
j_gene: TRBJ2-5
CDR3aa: CASGPGDRERETQYF

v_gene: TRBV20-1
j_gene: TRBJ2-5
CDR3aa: CSARRVAGAETQYF

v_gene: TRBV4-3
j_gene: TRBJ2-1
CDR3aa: CASSQDPFRDDYNEQFF

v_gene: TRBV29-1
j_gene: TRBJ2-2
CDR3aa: CSVGERGTNTGELFF

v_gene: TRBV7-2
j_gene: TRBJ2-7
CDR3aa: CASSGTSGRAAEQYF

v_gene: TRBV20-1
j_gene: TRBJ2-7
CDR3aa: CSASSPFSYEQYF

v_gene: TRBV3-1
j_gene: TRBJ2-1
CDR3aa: CASSQEGRGLPYNEQFF

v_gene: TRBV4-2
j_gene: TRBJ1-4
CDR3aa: CASSQLLGFSQGEKLFF

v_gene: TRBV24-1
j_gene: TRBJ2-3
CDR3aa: CATSRQDYSTDTQYF

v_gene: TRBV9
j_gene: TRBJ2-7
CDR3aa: CASSFSDGNYEQYF

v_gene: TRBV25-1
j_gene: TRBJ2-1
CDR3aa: CASSGGLAGWNEQFF

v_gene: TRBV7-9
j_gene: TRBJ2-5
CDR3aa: CASSLVGGQGATQYF

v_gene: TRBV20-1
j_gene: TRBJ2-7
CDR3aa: CSATRDGKTYEQYF

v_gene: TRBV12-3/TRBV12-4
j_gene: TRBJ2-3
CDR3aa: CASTIAGVGTDTQYF

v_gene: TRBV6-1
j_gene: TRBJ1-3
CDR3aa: CASSMGTAGNTIYF

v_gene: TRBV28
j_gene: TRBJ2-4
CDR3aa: CASSFSEIAKNIQYF

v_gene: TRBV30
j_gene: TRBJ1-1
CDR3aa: CAWSKGMNTEAFF

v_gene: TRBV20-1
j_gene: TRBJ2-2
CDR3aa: CSARDSTLLGELFF

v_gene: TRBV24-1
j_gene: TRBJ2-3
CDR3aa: CATSDFNGRTDTQYF

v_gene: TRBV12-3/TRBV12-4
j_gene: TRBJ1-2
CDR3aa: CASSFRRGPTYGYTF

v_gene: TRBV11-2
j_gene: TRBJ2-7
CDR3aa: CASSLGLGSGPSSYEQYF

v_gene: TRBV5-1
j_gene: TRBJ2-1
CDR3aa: CASSFGDTSNNEQFF

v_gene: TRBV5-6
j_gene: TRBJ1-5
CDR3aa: CASSQSGTGHF

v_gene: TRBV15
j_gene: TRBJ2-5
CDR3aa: CATSRDLSTGLGTQYF

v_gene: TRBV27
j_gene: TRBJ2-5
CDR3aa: CASSSSRLHQETQYF

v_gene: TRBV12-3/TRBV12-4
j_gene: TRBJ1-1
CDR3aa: CASIITGLSTEAFF

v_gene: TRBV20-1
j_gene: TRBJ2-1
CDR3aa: CSAPPPLANYYNEQFF

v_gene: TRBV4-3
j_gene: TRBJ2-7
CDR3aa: CASSQDAQGARREQYF

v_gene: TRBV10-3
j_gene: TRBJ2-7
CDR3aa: CAISESGGASYEQYF

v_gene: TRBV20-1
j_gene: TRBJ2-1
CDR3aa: CSGKRLAAYNEQFF

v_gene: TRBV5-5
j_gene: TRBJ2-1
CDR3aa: CASSLALSSYNEQFF

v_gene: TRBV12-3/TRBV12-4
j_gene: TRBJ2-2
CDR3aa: CASSAHPGGTFTGELFF

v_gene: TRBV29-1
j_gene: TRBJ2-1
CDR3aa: CSVHRWDLNEQFF

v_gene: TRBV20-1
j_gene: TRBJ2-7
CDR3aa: CSARDLLVAGLEQYF

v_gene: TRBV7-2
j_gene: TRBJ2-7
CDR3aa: CASSFTSASSYEQYF

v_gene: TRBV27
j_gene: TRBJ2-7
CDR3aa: CASSFPNSEQYF

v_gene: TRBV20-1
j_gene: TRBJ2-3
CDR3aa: CSGLAGVSDTQYF

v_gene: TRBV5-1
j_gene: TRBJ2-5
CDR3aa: CASSRSPNQETQYF

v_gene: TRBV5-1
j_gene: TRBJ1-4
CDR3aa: CASSLATGGPSHSTNEKLFF

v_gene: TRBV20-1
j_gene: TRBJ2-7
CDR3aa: CSAREPGLGFPYEQYF

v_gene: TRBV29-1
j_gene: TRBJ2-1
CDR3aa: CSALPTGSNEQFF

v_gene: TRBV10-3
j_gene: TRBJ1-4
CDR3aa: CAISEREKLFF

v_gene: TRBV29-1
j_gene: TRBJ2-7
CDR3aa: CSVDVSGSSYEQYF

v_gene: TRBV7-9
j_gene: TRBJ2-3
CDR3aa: CASSKRELTDTQYF

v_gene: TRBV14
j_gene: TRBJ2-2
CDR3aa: CASSQESLTGELFF

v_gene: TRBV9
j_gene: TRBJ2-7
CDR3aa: CASSVMAGAHEQYF